Shown below are 12 T cell receptor beta chains from a single sample sequenced in a study of blood T cell repertoires in COVID-19. Clones were sequenced by immunoSEQ multiplex PCR, and TCRdb holds only the in-frame ones, with some missing. The data show approximately 65,000 clones, with 85% to 90% seen just once and less than 5.5% held by the top ten. The sequenced material came from peripheral blood. The receptors were sampled from a woman aged 45 to 65 with active COVID-19.

The chain combines TRBV30 with TRBJ1-2; 9 bases match TRBD1. Germline trimming cut 2 bases from V and 8 bases from J; bases unmatched to any gene: 6. This CDR3 is 13 amino acids long. In germline, CDR1 is GTSNPN, CDR2 SVGIG (reference sequence). CDR3 DNA sequence: TGTGCCTGGAGTCCTGGGACAGGGAAGGGCTACACCTTC. Its translation: CAWSPGTGKGYTF.

The chain combines TRBV25-1 with TRBJ2-1; unclear D gene. V was clipped by 7 bases and J by 1 base, with 11 bases between them. The germline V gene encodes CDR1 MGHDK and CDR2 SYGVNS. CDR3 length equals 14 residues. This CDR3 is CASIFSVSYNEQFF. CDR3 coding DNA: TGTGCCAGCATCTTCTCTGTTTCCTACAATGAGCAGTTCTTC.

The rearrangement links TRBV6-5 to TRBJ1-3, with D unresolved. Trimming took off 6 bases at V and 0 bases at J, with 6 bases between the two ends. The CDR3 runs 13 residues. Per the germline V gene, CDR1 is MNHEY and CDR2 is SVGAGI. The CDR3 DNA sequence: TGTGCCAGCAGGAGGGACTCTGGAAACACCATATATTTT. The encoded protein is CASRRDSGNTIYF.

This rearrangement joins TRBV7-9 to TRBJ2-7, with D possibly matching TRBD1 (5 bases). The CDR3 consists of 17 residues. From germline, CDR1 is SEHNR and CDR2 FQNEAQ (reference sequence). V shed 2 bases and J shed 2 bases, with 19 bases lying between them. CDR3 DNA: TGTGCCAGCAGCTTACTCCCCGGGCAGGGAACCCCCTACGAGCAGTACTTC. Translation: CASSLLPGQGTPYEQYF.

At least ten counts were recorded for this clone. This chain uses TRBV18 with TRBJ1-3; D gene unclear. The CDR3 runs 13 residues. V was cut by 2 bases and J by 7 bases, with 9 bases left in between. Germline CDR1 reads KGHSH; CDR2 reads LQKENI. CDR3: CASSPGERNTIYF. The DNA for the CDR3 is TGTGCCAGCTCACCAGGGGAGAGGAACACCATATATTTT.

The chain couples TRBV6-4 to TRBJ2-3; D gene unclear. Germline V gene data show CDR1 as MRHNA and CDR2 as SNTAGT. The CDR3 has 12 residues. The ends were cut back, 5 bases at V and 5 bases at J, with 8 bases in the middle. CDR3 coding DNA: TGTGCCAGCAGTAGACGAGGAGATACGCAGTATTTT. Encoded protein: CASSRRGDTQYF.

This sequence joins TRBV19 and TRBJ1-1; D possibly corresponds to TRBD1 (6 bases). CDR3 length: 14 residues. Germline-derived CDR1 and CDR2 are LNHDA and SQIVND (reference sequence). With 5 bases removed from V and 3 bases from J, the gap between germline ends came to 13 bases. CDR3 sequence (DNA): TGTGCCAGTAGTGAAAGACAGGCCCACACTGAAGCTTTCTTT. Translating it yields CASSERQAHTEAFF. Supplemented by reference TRBV19 and TRBJ1-1, the full variable domain reads DGGITQSPKYLFRKEGQNVTLSCEQNLNHDAMYWYRQDPGQGLRLIYYSQIVNDFQKGDIAEGYSVSREKKESFPLTVTSAQKNPTAFYLCASSERQAHTEAFFGQGTRLTVV.

In its sample, this clone ranks as medium-sized. V is TRBV2 and J is TRBJ1-1; 8 bases are shared with TRBD1. The germline CDR1 and CDR2 sequences are SNHLY and FYNNEI. This CDR3 has 14 amino acids. V lost 2 bases, J lost 5 bases, and 4 bases stayed unmatched. DNA for the CDR3: TGTGCCAGCAGTGAACCGACAGGGGCAACTGAAGCTTTCTTT. It encodes CASSEPTGATEAFF.

The rearrangement uses TRBV28 and TRBJ1-3; D is uncertain. Germline values: CDR1 MDHEN, CDR2 SYDVKM. The CDR3 length is 13 residues. V lost 8 bases to trimming and J lost 4 bases, with 12 bases between them. This CDR3 reads CASERILGNTIYF. CDR3 nucleotide sequence: TGTGCCAGCGAGAGAATATTAGGAAACACCATATATTTT.

The V gene is TRBV29-1, the J gene TRBJ1-1; possible D gene TRBD1, 5 bases. Per the germline V gene, CDR1 is SQVTM and CDR2 is ANQGSEA. V was cut by 0 bases and J by 0 bases, with 14 bases left in between. This CDR3 is 16 amino acids long. CDR3 region: CSVEDPDTALNTEAFF. In DNA form, the CDR3 reads TGCAGCGTTGAAGATCCGGACACAGCACTGAACACTGAAGCTTTCTTT.

The chain is built from TRBV27 and TRBJ1-1, with 7 bases identical to TRBD1. This CDR3 spans 16 amino acids. Unmatched junction bases numbered 4, after V lost 0 bases and J lost 0 bases. The germline V gene encodes CDR1 MNHEY and CDR2 SMNVEV (reference sequence). The CDR3 here is CASSLSEGAVNTEAFF. The CDR3 DNA reads TGTGCCAGCAGTTTATCAGAGGGGGCGGTGAACACTGAAGCTTTCTTT.

CDR3 protein: CASSARGAGGPDTQYF. In nucleotides, the CDR3 is TGTGCCAGCAGCGCCCGGGGAGCGGGAGGCCCAGATACGCAGTATTTT. This chain joins TRBV7-3 and TRBJ2-3, with 9 bases aligning to TRBD2. The trim removed 5 bases at V and 4 bases at J, leaving 10 bases unmatched. Germline assignment: CDR1 SGHTA and CDR2 FQGTGA. The length of the CDR3 is 16 residues.